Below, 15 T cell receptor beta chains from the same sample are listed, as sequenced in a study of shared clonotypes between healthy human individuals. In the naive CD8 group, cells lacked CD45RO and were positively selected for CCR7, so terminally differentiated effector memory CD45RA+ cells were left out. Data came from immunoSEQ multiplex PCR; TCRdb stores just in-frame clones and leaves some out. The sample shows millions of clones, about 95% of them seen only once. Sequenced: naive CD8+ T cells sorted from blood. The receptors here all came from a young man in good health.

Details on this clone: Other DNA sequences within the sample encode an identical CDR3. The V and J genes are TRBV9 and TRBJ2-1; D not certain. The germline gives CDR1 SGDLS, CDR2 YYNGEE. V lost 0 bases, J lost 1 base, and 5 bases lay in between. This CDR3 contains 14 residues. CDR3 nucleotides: TGTGCCAGCAGCGTAGGCACTTCCTACAATGAGCAGTTCTTC. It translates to CASSVGTSYNEQFF.

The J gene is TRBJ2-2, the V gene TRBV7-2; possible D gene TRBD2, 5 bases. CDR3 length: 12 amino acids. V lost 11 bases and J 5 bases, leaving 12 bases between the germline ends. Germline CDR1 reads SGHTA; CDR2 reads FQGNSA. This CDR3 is CARGQPTGELFF. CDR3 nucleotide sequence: TGTGCCCGCGGGCAGCCTACCGGGGAGCTGTTTTTT. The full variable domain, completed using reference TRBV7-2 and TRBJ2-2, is GAGVSQSPSNKVTEKGKDVELRCDPISGHTALYWYRQSLGQGLEFLIYFQGNSAPDKSGLPSDRFSAERTGGSVSTLTIQRTQQEDSAVYLCARGQPTGELFFGEGSRLTVL.

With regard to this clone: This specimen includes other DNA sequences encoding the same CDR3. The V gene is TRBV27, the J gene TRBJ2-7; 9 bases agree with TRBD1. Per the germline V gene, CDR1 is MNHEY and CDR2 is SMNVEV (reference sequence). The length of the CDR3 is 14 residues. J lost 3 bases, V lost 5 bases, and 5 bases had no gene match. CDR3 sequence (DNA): TGTGCCAGCAGTCCCGGGACAGGGAACTACGAGCAGTACTTC. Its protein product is CASSPGTGNYEQYF.

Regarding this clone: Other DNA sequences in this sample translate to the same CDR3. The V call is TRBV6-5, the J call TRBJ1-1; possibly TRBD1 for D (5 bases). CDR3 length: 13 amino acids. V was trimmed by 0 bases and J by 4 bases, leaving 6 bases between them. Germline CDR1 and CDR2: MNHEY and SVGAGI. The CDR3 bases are TGTGCCAGCAGTTACTCGGGGGGCACTGAAGCTTTCTTT. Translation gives CASSYSGGTEAFF.

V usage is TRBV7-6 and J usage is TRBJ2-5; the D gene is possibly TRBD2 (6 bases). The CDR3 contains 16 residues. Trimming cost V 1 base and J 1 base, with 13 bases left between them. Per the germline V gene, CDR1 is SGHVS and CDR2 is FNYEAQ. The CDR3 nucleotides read TGTGCCAGCAGCTTAGGTTGGGGGGTATCCCAAGAGACCCAGTACTTC. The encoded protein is CASSLGWGVSQETQYF. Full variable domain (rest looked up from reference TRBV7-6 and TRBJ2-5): GAGVSQSPRYKVTKRGQDVALRCDPISGHVSLYWYRQALGQGPEFLTYFNYEAQQDKSGLPNDRFSAERPEGSISTLTIQRTEQRDSAMYRCASSLGWGVSQETQYFGPGTRLLVL.

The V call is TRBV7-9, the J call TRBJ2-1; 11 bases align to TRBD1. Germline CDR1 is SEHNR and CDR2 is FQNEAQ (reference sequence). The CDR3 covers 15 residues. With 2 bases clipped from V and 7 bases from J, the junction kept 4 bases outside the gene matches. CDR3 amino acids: CASSLTGQGANEQFF. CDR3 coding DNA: TGTGCCAGCAGCTTAACAGGACAGGGGGCAAATGAGCAGTTCTTC.

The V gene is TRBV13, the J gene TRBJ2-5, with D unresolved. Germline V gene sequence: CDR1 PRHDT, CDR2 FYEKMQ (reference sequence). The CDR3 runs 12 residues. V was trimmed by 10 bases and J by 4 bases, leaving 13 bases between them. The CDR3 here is CATTPVAETQYF. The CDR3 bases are TGTGCCACCACTCCCGTCGCAGAGACCCAGTACTTC.

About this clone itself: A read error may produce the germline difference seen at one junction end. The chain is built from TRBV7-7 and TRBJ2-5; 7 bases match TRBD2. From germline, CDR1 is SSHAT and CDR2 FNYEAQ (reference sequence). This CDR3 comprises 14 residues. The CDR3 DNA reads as TGTGCTAGCAGCTCCTTGGCGGGAGTAGAGACCCAGTACTTC. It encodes CASSSLAGVETQYF.

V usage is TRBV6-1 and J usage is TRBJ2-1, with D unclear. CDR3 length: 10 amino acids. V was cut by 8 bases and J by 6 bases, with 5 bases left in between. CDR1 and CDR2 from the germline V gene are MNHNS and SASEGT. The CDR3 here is CASGLNEQFF. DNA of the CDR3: TGTGCCAGCGGCCTCAATGAGCAGTTCTTC.

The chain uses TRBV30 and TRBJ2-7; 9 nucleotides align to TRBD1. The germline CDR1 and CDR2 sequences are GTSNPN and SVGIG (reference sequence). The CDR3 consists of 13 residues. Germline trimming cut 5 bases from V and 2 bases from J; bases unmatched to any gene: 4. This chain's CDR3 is CAWRDRETYEQYF. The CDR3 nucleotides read TGTGCCTGGCGGGACAGGGAAACCTACGAGCAGTACTTC.

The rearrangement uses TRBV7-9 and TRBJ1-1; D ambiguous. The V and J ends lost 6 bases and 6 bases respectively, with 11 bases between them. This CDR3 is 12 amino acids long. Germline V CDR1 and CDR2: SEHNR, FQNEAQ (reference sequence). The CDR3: CASRISSAEAFF. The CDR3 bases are TGTGCCAGCAGGATTAGTAGCGCTGAAGCTTTCTTT.

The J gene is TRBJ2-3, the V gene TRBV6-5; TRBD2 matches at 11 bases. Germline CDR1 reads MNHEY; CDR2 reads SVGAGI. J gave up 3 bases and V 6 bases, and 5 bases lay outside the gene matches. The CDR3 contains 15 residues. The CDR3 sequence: CASSGTSGLTDTQYF. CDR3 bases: TGTGCCAGCAGCGGGACTAGCGGATTAACAGATACGCAGTATTTT.

CDR3 loop: CASSSLWTSGSYEQYF. The CDR3 nucleotides are TGTGCCAGCAGCTCCCTATGGACTAGCGGGAGCTACGAGCAGTACTTC. The V call is TRBV7-2, the J call TRBJ2-7, with 13 nucleotides matching TRBD2. From germline, CDR1 is SGHTA and CDR2 FQGNSA. Trimming took 4 bases from V and 3 from J; bases not matched to a gene: 6. The CDR3 has 16 amino acids.

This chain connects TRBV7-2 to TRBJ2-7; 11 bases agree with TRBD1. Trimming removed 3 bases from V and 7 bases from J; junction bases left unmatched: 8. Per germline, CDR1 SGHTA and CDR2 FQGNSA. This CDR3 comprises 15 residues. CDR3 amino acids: CASSFRRDRGVEQYF. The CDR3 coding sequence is TGTGCCAGCAGCTTCAGACGGGACAGGGGGGTAGAGCAGTACTTC.

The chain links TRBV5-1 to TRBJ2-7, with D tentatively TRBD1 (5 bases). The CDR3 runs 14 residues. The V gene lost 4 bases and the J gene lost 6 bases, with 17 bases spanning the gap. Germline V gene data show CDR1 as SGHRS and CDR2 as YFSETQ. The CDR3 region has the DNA TGCGCCAGCAGCCAAGGGGCCGGTTTGGGCGAGCAGTACTTC. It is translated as CASSQGAGLGEQYF.